Sequencing of this T cell receptor (beta chain) was carried out in a study of T cells in Graves' hyperthyroidism and ophthalmopathy (dated by TCRdb to about 2019). At the level of the whole study: A discovery cohort of fewer than 110 patients, roughly 43 with Graves' ophthalmopathy and over 55 with stable Graves' hyperthyroidism, was used to find distinguishing TCR V-J signatures. The roughly 100 discovery patients were randomly split 7:3 into training and test sets. Once sampling was done, hyperthyroidism patients were given methimazole at a starting dose of 30 mg daily, whereas ophthalmopathy patients were given high-dose intravenous methylprednisolone. TCR Vbeta CDR3 sequencing of roughly 140 peripheral blood samples (over 40 ophthalmopathy, roughly 74 hyperthyroidism and about 17 progressor patients) is reported in the paper. In about 6 Graves' hyperthyroidism patients, the study also compared T-cell repertoires from thyroid tissue with T-cell repertoires from blood. An independent validation cohort of fewer than 20 hyperthyroidism patients and some 15 patients who later progressed to ophthalmopathy tested prospective prediction of ophthalmopathy. The full study reports these points: No statistical method was used to fix the sample size in advance, and group allocation was not hidden from the investigators. A model built on a 13 V-J signature distinguished ophthalmopathy from stable hyperthyroidism, reaching 87.88% sensitivity and about 81% specificity in cross-validation and 80%/75% in testing. In validation, the model predicted progression to ophthalmopathy with approximately 69% sensitivity and less than 80% specificity, a median of around six months before onset. Most expanded thyroid clonotypes (frequency above 0.001) were also found in blood, which suggests that blood repertoires may mirror thyroid immune responses.

TCR beta CDR3 regions were amplified from RNA transcripts. For the first round of RT-PCR on the TCR CDR3, the HTBI primer set was used together with the Qiagen OneStep RT-PCR kit. Libraries were constructed in a second round of multiplex PCR, after which size selection and purification were carried out. Paired-end sequencing of the libraries was performed with 100 bp reads on an Illumina HiSeq2000. Per the authors' processing: SOAPnuke was used to process the raw data, removing reads that contained adapters or uncalled bases, had a mean Phred below 15, or lacked an exact match to the constant primer or identifier. COPE v1.2.5 was used to merge the high-quality paired reads, and each unique nucleotide sequence was defined as a clonotype. MiTCR v1.1 was used to align clonotypes to the IMGT TRBV, TRBD and TRBJ reference segments. Only V-J combinations with frequency above 0.0001, covering roughly 99% of repertoires, were analysed. A TCS score was defined as the ratio between F50 (clonal expansion) and ExV (chaos), using BLOSUM62-based TCRdist between CDR3 peptides within each V-J. Welch's t-statistics and random forest reduced around 510 V-J features to 13, which were used in a naive Bayes classifier (R e1071). TCRdb handled the public reads itself, with Q25 trimming in fastp and clone calling in MiXCR, and kept productive beta chains. Each entry is one CDR3 protein sequence, shown with its most common DNA and genes. TCRdb, not the original authors, processed these V and J calls. The sample table holds roughly 580,000 distinct CDR3 sequences, of which more than 45% were seen once. About 8.2% of the sample is held by the ten biggest clonotypes.

This clonotype has more than one count but fewer than ten. The target of this receptor is not known. Per-base quality was not reported, and no clone a single base away is much larger than it. Taken from cysteine to phenylalanine, the CDR3 has 14 residues. Kept here is only the CDR3 DNA, which spans 42 bases and is read in frame from base 1. At the junction V is shortened by 8 bases and J by 2 bases; bases outside the gene matches: 9. From a lookup of the germline V gene (reference sequence), CDR1 and CDR2 are SEHNR and FQNEAQ. Stable Graves' hyperthyroidism was defined as the absence of progression to ophthalmopathy over 18 months of follow-up. The hyperthyroidism patients were between 18 and 65 years old and newly diagnosed, with a disease duration of less than 2 months. The study excluded patients with uncontrolled infections, other autoimmune diseases, pregnancy or lactation. Diagnoses were established on the basis of clinical symptoms, serum thyroxine and TRAb, thyroid ultrasound, and orbital computed tomography. Total RNA was extracted with Trizol reagent, and quality was checked on an Agilent 2100 Bioanalyzer.

The receptor comes from a woman in her late teens or twenties with Graves' hyperthyroidism. Donor details come from another sample of the same person, matched by shared clones. This chain joins TRBV7-9 to TRBJ2-7, and 7 junctional nucleotides match TRBD2. Specimen: peripheral blood or thyroid tissue (not recorded which). The CDR3 reads as follows: CASAAQRGPYEQYF. The DNA reads as follows: TGTGCCAGCGCTGCTCAGCGGGGACCCTACGAGCAGTACTTC.